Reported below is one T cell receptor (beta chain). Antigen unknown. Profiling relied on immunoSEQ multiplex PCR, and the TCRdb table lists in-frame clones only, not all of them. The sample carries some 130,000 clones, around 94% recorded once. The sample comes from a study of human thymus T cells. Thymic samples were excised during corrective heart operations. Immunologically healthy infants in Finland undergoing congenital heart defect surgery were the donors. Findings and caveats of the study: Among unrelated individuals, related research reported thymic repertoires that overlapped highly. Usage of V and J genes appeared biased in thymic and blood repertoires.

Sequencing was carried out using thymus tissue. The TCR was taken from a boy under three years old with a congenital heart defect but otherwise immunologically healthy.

The CDR3: CASSLAQQGAYGYTF. Here the CDR3 DNA reads TGTGCCAGCAGCTTAGCCCAACAGGGGGCATATGGCTACACCTTC. The genes are TRBV7-9 and TRBJ1-2; TRBD1 matches 9 bases. Trimming took 0 bases from V and 5 from J; bases not matched to a gene: 4. Germline lookup yields CDR1 SEHNR and CDR2 FQNEAQ (reference sequence). CDR3 length: 15 amino acids. Variable domain in full (rest from reference TRBV7-9 and TRBJ1-2): DTGVSQNPRHKITKRGQNVTFRCDPISEHNRLYWYRQTLGQGPEFLTYFQNEAQLEKSRLLSDRFSAERPKGSFSTLEIQRTEQGDSAMYLCASSLAQQGAYGYTFGSGTRLTVV.